A selection of T cell receptor beta chains follows, all from one sample in a study of T cells in Graves' hyperthyroidism and ophthalmopathy. TCRdb reprocessed the multiplex PCR reads via MiXCR and lists one record per CDR3 protein. The profile shows approximately 600,000 distinct CDR3 sequences, roughly 15% of them singletons. Source material: blood. The receptors shown here come from a woman in her thirties with Graves' hyperthyroidism. CDR3s include the opening cysteine and the closing phenylalanine or tryptophan. Each record gives: CDR3 protein, CDR3 DNA, V gene, J gene, D gene, clone size. The D gene is left open where the match is weak. Size tells how often a clone was seen (once, few, many) or the class of an expanded clone, and some rows leave it out.

CDR3: CASSGQLSTGVLFF; DNA: TGCGCCAGCAGTGGACAGTTGAGCACCGGGGTGCTGTTTTTT; V: TRBV5-1; J: TRBJ2-2; D: -; size: -
CDR3: CASSLAPSGRPGELFF; DNA: TGTGCCAGCAGCTTGGCCCCTAGCGGGAGACCCGGGGAGCTGTTTTTT; V: TRBV5-5; J: TRBJ2-2; D: TRBD2; size: once
CDR3: CASRNQVREAFF; DNA: TGTGCCAGCAGGAATCAGGTGAGGGAAGCTTTCTTT; V: TRBV28; J: TRBJ1-1; D: -; size: few
CDR3: CASSPGGVGETQYF; DNA: TGTGCCAGCAGCCCCGGTGGGGTCGGAGAGACCCAGTACTTC; V: TRBV7-2; J: TRBJ2-5; D: -; size: few
CDR3: CASSLPAGNAGELFF; DNA: TGCGCCAGCAGCTTGCCAGCGGGGAACGCCGGGGAGCTGTTTTTT; V: TRBV5-1; J: TRBJ2-2; D: TRBD2; size: -
CDR3: CASSPGDTWQPQHF; DNA: TGTGCCAGCAGCCCCGGGGATACATGGCAGCCCCAGCATTTT; V: TRBV3-1; J: TRBJ1-5; D: -; size: many
CDR3: CASSPRSPTNYGYTF; DNA: TGTGCCAGCAGCCCCCGGAGTCCCACCAACTATGGCTACACCTTC; V: TRBV5-5; J: TRBJ1-2; D: -; size: many
CDR3: CASSSGQGSKETQYF; DNA: TGCGCCAGCAGCTCAGGACAGGGAAGTAAGGAGACCCAGTACTTC; V: TRBV5-1; J: TRBJ2-5; D: TRBD1; size: -
CDR3: CATSDIAGRTDTQYF; DNA: TGTGCCACCAGTGACATAGCGGGGCGCACAGATACGCAGTATTTT; V: TRBV24-1; J: TRBJ2-3; D: TRBD2; size: many
CDR3: CASSQDLAGQKYEQYF; DNA: TGCGCCAGCAGCCAAGACCTTGCGGGACAGAAATACGAGCAGTACTTC; V: TRBV4-1; J: TRBJ2-7; D: -; size: -
CDR3: CASSYTGSLNEKLFF; DNA: TGTGCCAGCAGCTATACCGGGTCCCTTAATGAAAAACTGTTTTTT; V: TRBV7-9; J: TRBJ1-4; D: -; size: -
CDR3: CASSTFYTQYF; DNA: TGTGCCAGCAGCACCTTTTATACGCAGTATTTT; V: TRBV12-3/TRBV12-4; J: TRBJ2-3; D: -; size: -
CDR3: CASSIRGADTQYF; DNA: TGTGCCAGCAGCATAAGGGGAGCCGATACGCAGTATTTT; V: TRBV7-9; J: TRBJ2-3; D: -; size: many
CDR3: CATSRDGGTFDHTGELFF; DNA: TGTGCCACCAGCAGAGATGGAGGGACTTTTGACCACACCGGGGAGCTGTTTTTT; V: TRBV15; J: TRBJ2-2; D: -; size: many
CDR3: CASSRPTSGRPWEQYF; DNA: TGCGCCAGCAGCCGACCTACTAGCGGGAGGCCGTGGGAGCAGTACTTC; V: TRBV4-1; J: TRBJ2-7; D: TRBD2; size: few
CDR3: CASSLGGIGLNTGELFF; DNA: TGCGCCAGCAGCTTGGGGGGAATTGGGCTAAACACCGGGGAGCTGTTTTTT; V: TRBV5-1; J: TRBJ2-2; D: -; size: -
CDR3: CSARGVGANVLTF; DNA: TGCAGTGCTAGGGGGGTTGGGGCCAACGTCCTGACTTTC; V: TRBV20-1; J: TRBJ2-6; D: -; size: few
CDR3: CSARDLAGSSYEQYF; DNA: TGCAGTGCTAGAGATCTGGCGGGTAGCTCCTACGAGCAGTACTTC; V: TRBV20-1; J: TRBJ2-7; D: -; size: many
CDR3: CSAVRGTNQPQHF; DNA: TGCAGTGCGGTACGGGGCACCAATCAGCCCCAGCATTTT; V: TRBV20-1; J: TRBJ1-5; D: -; size: many
CDR3: CASSLRTGTSGRGEQFF; DNA: TGTGCCAGCAGTTTACGAACCGGGACTAGCGGGAGAGGTGAGCAGTTCTTC; V: TRBV6-1; J: TRBJ2-1; D: TRBD2; size: many
CDR3: CASSPGTGGQLEAFF; DNA: TGTGCCAGCAGCCCTGGGACAGGGGGCCAGTTGGAAGCTTTCTTT; V: TRBV7-9; J: TRBJ1-1; D: TRBD1; size: -
CDR3: CASKQALLQETQYF; DNA: TGTGCCAGCAAACAGGCGTTACTCCAAGAGACCCAGTACTTC; V: TRBV6-1; J: TRBJ2-5; D: -; size: many
CDR3: CASSAPRDRGSNPYNEQFF; DNA: TGTGCCAGCAGCGCCCCCCGGGACAGGGGGTCGAACCCTTACAATGAGCAGTTCTTC; V: TRBV5-8; J: TRBJ2-1; D: TRBD1; size: few
CDR3: CSASFGTGRSEYF; DNA: TGCAGTGCTTCCTTCGGGACAGGACGATCGGAGTACTTC; V: TRBV20-1; J: TRBJ2-5; D: TRBD1; size: many
CDR3: CASRETESSGANVLTF; DNA: TGTGCCAGCAGAGAGACAGAAAGCTCTGGGGCCAACGTCCTGACTTTC; V: TRBV2; J: TRBJ2-6; D: -; size: -
CDR3: CASSLDMASGRLDTQYF; DNA: TGTGCCAGCAGCTTAGATATGGCTAGCGGGAGACTGGATACGCAGTATTTT; V: TRBV11-2; J: TRBJ2-3; D: TRBD2; size: -
CDR3: CASSPFRSNQPQHF; DNA: TGTGCCAGCAGTCCCTTCCGAAGCAATCAGCCCCAGCATTTT; V: TRBV27; J: TRBJ1-5; D: -; size: -
CDR3: CSARDQVTAYEKLFF; DNA: TGCAGTGCTAGAGATCAAGTCACCGCTTATGAAAAACTGTTTTTT; V: TRBV20-1; J: TRBJ1-4; D: -; size: -
CDR3: CSVPGLAGLGTTGELFF; DNA: TGCAGTGTACCGGGACTAGCGGGTTTGGGAACCACCGGGGAGCTGTTTTTT; V: TRBV20-1; J: TRBJ2-2; D: TRBD2; size: few
CDR3: CASSLADFVETQYF; DNA: TGTGCCAGCAGCTTAGCCGACTTCGTGGAGACCCAGTACTTC; V: TRBV7-8; J: TRBJ2-5; D: -; size: many
CDR3: CASSVGGLAKNIQYF; DNA: TGTGCCAGCAGCGTAGGAGGGCTAGCCAAAAACATTCAGTACTTC; V: TRBV9; J: TRBJ2-4; D: -; size: many
CDR3: CSASGYGTEKLFF; DNA: TGCAGTGCTAGTGGCTACGGTACTGAAAAACTGTTTTTT; V: TRBV20-1; J: TRBJ1-4; D: -; size: -
CDR3: CASSWTGSGYGYTF; DNA: TGTGCCAGCAGCTGGACAGGGTCAGGATATGGCTACACCTTC; V: TRBV27; J: TRBJ1-2; D: TRBD1; size: many
CDR3: CASRGTGSEKLFF; DNA: TGTGCCAGCAGAGGGACAGGGAGTGAAAAACTGTTTTTT; V: TRBV7-2; J: TRBJ1-4; D: TRBD1; size: many
CDR3: CASSPRTSGRADEQFF; DNA: TGTGCCAGCAGCCCGAGGACTAGCGGGAGGGCCGATGAGCAGTTCTTC; V: TRBV13; J: TRBJ2-1; D: TRBD2; size: -
CDR3: CASSLLEGGRGEQFF; DNA: TGTGCCAGCAGCCTACTTGAGGGGGGTAGGGGTGAGCAGTTCTTC; V: TRBV3-1; J: TRBJ2-1; D: -; size: many
CDR3: CSARDNWRETQYF; DNA: TGCAGTGCTAGAGATAACTGGAGAGAGACCCAGTACTTC; V: TRBV20-1; J: TRBJ2-5; D: -; size: many
CDR3: CAWSVQSSGYNEQFF; DNA: TGTGCCTGGAGTGTACAAAGCTCAGGATACAATGAGCAGTTCTTC; V: TRBV30; J: TRBJ2-1; D: -; size: many
CDR3: CASRGELGGPQHF; DNA: TGTGCCAGCAGGGGCGAGCTTGGTGGGCCCCAGCATTTT; V: TRBV12-3/TRBV12-4; J: TRBJ1-5; D: -; size: -
CDR3: CASGVSTDTQYF; DNA: TGCGCCAGCGGCGTTTCCACAGATACGCAGTATTTT; V: TRBV5-1; J: TRBJ2-3; D: -; size: -
CDR3: CASSPWMSSNVLTF; DNA: TGTGCCAGCAGTCCGTGGATGAGTTCCAACGTCCTGACTTTC; V: TRBV7-2; J: TRBJ2-6; D: -; size: -
CDR3: CASSSRDRELAGSSYNEQFF; DNA: TGTGCCAGCAGTTCACGGGACAGGGAATTAGCGGGGAGCTCCTACAATGAGCAGTTCTTC; V: TRBV28; J: TRBJ2-1; D: -; size: -
CDR3: CASSRDSSYEQFF; DNA: TGTGCCAGCAGCCGTGACAGCTCCTACGAGCAGTTCTTC; V: TRBV7-6; J: TRBJ2-1; D: -; size: -
CDR3: CAIAGTAQQETQYF; DNA: TGTGCCATTGCTGGGACAGCCCAACAAGAGACCCAGTACTTC; V: TRBV10-3; J: TRBJ2-5; D: TRBD1; size: few
CDR3: CASSATVNQPQHF; DNA: TGTGCCAGTAGTGCGACGGTGAATCAGCCCCAGCATTTT; V: TRBV19; J: TRBJ1-5; D: -; size: few
CDR3: CASSTVGQGMGYTF; DNA: TGTGCCTCCTCGACCGTCGGACAGGGCATGGGCTACACCTTC; V: TRBV30; J: TRBJ1-2; D: TRBD1; size: -
CDR3: CASSPGLASYEQYF; DNA: TGTGCCAGCAGCCCGGGACTAGCGTCCTACGAGCAGTACTTC; V: TRBV6-1; J: TRBJ2-7; D: TRBD2; size: many
CDR3: CASSGGLPTYEQYF; DNA: TGTGCCAGCAGCGGGGGGCTTCCTACCTACGAGCAGTACTTC; V: TRBV2; J: TRBJ2-7; D: -; size: many
CDR3: CGSEQGVNTEAFF; DNA: TGTGGGTCCGAACAGGGCGTGAACACTGAAGCTTTCTTT; V: TRBV12-5; J: TRBJ1-1; D: -; size: few
CDR3: CATSDFPRSSYNEQFF; DNA: TGTGCCACCAGTGATTTTCCACGGTCGTCCTACAATGAGCAGTTCTTC; V: TRBV24-1; J: TRBJ2-1; D: -; size: -
CDR3: CASRMTSGSGEQYF; DNA: TGTGCCAGTAGGATGACTAGCGGGAGCGGCGAGCAGTACTTC; V: TRBV19; J: TRBJ2-7; D: TRBD2; size: -